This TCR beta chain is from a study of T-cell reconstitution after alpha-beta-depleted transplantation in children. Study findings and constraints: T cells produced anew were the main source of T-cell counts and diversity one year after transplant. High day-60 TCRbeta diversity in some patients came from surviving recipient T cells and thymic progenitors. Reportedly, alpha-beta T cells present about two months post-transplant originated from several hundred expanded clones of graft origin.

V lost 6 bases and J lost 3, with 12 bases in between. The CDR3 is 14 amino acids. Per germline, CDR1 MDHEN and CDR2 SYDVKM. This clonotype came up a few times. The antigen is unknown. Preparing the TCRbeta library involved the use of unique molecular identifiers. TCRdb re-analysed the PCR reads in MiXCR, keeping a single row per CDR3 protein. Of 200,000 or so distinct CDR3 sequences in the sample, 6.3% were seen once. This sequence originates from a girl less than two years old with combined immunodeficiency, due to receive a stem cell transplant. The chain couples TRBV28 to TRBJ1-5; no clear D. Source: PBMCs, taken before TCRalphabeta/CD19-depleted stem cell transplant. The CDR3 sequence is CASRAAGYNQPQHF. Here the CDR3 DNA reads TGTGCCAGCAGGGCCGCGGGATACAATCAGCCCCAGCATTTT. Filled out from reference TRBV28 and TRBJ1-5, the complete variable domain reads DVKVTQSSRYLVKRTGEKVFLECVQDMDHENMFWYRQDPGLGLRLIYFSYDVKMKEKGDIPEGYSVSREKKERFSLILESASTNQTSMYLCASRAAGYNQPQHFGDGTRLSIL.